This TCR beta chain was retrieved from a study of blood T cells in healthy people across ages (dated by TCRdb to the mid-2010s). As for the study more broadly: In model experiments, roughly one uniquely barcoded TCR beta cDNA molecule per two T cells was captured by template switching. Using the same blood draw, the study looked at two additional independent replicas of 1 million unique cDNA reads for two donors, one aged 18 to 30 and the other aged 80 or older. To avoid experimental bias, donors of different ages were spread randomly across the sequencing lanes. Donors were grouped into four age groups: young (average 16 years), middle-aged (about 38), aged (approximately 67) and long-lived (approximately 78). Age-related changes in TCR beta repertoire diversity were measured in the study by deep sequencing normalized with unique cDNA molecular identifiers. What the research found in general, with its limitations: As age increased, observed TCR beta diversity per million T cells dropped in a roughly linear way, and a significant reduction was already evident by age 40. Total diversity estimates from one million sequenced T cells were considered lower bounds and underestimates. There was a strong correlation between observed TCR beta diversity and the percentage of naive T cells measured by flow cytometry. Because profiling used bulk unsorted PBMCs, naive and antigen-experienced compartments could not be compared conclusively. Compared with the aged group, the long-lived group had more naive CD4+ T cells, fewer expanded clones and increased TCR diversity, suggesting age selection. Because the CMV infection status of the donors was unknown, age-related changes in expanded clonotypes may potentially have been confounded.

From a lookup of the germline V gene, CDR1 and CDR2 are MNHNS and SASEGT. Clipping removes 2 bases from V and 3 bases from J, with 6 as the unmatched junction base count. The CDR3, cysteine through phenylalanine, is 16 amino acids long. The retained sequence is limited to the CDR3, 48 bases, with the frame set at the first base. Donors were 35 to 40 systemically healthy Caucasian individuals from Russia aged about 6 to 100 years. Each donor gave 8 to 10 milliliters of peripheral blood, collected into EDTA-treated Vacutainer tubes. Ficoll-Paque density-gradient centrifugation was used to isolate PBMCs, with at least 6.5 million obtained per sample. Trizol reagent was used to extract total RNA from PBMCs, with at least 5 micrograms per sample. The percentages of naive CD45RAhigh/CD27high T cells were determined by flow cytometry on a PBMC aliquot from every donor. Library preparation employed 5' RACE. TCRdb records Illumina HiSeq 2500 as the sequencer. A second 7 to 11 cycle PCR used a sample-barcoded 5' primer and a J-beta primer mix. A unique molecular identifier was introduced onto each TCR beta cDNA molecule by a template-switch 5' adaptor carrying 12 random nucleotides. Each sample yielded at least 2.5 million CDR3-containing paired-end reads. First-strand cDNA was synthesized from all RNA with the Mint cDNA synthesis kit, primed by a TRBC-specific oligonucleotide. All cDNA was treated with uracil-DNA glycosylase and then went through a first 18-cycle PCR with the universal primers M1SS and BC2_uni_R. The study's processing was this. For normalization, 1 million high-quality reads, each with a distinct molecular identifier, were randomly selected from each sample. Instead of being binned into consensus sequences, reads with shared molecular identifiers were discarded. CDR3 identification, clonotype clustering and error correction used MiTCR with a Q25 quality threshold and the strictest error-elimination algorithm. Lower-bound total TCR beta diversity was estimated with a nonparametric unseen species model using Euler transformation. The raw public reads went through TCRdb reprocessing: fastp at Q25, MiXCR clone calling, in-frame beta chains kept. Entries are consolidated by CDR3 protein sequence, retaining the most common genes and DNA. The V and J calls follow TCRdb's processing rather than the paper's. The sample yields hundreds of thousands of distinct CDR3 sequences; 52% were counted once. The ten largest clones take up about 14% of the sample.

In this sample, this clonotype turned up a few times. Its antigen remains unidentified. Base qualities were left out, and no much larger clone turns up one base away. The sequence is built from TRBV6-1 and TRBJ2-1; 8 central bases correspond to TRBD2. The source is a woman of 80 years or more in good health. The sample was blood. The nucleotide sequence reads TGTGCCAGCAGTGAATTAAAGCGGGGGTTCTACAATGAGCAGTTCTTC. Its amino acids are CASSELKRGFYNEQFF.